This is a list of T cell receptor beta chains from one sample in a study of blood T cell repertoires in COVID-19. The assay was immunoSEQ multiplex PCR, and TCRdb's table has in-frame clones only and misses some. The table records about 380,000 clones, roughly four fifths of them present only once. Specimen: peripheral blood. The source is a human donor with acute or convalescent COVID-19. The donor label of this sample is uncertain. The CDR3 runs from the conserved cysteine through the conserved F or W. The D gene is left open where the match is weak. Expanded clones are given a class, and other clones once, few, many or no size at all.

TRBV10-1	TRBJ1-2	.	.	CASSESQGANYGYTF	TGCGCCAGCAGTGAGAGCCAGGGCGCTAACTATGGCTACACCTTC
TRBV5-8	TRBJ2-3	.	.	CASSLPPGGSTDTQYF	TGTGCCAGCAGCTTGCCGCCTGGCGGGAGCACAGATACGCAGTATTTT
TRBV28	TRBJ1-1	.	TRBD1	CASSPGTGFSTEAFF	TGTGCCAGCAGTCCCGGGACAGGGTTCAGTACTGAAGCTTTCTTT
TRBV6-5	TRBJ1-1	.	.	CASSYSITGGTEAFF	TGTGCCAGCAGTTACTCAATAACCGGGGGAACTGAAGCTTTCTTT
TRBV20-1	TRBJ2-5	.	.	CSASRATTQYF	TGCAGTGCCTCCAGGGCTACGACCCAGTACTTC
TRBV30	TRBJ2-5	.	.	CAWSGQLLQETQYF	TGTGCCTGGAGTGGACAGCTCCTTCAAGAGACCCAGTACTTC
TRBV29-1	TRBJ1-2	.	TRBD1	CSVGTGQGWIGYTF	TGCAGCGTTGGGACCGGACAGGGCTGGATTGGCTACACCTTC
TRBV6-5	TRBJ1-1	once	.	CASSYGGKFGTEAFF	TGTGCCAGCAGTTACGGGGGGAAGTTTGGCACTGAAGCTTTCTTT
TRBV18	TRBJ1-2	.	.	CASSPRSQRTVYGYTF	TGTGCCAGCTCACCAAGGTCTCAGCGAACTGTTTATGGCTACACCTTC
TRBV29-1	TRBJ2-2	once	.	CSVEPRTVGELFF	TGCAGCGTTGAGCCCAGGACAGTCGGGGAGCTGTTTTTT
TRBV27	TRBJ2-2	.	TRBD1	CASTGQHANTGELFF	TGTGCCAGCACGGGACAGCACGCGAACACCGGGGAGCTGTTTTTT
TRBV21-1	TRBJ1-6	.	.	CASKSPGTYNSPLHF	TGTGCCAGCAAAAGTCCAGGGACCTATAATTCACCCCTCCACTTT
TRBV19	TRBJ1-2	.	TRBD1	CARGQGEDYGYTF	TGTGCCAGAGGACAGGGGGAGGACTATGGCTACACCTTC
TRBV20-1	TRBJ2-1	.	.	CSASTGKSYNEQFF	TGCAGTGCTAGTACAGGGAAATCCTACAATGAGCAGTTCTTC
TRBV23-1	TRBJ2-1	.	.	CASSSGNEQFF	TGCGCCAGCAGTTCGGGGAATGAGCAGTTCTTC
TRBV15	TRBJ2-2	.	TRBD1	CATSNPRRQGNTGELFF	TGTGCCACCAGCAATCCTCGGCGACAGGGAAACACCGGGGAGCTGTTTTTT